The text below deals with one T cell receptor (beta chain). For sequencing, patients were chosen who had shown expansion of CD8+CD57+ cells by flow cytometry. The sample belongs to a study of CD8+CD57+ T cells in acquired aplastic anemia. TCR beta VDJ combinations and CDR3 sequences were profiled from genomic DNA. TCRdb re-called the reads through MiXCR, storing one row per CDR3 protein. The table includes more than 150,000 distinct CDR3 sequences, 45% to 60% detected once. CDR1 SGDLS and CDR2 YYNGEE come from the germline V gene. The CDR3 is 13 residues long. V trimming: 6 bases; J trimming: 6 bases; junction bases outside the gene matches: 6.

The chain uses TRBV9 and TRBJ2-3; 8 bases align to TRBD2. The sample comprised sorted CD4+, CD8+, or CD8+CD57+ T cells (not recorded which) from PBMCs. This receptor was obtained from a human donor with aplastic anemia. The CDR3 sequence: CASTGTGGDTQYF. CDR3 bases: TGTGCCAGCACGGGAACGGGAGGGGATACGCAGTATTTT.